The 25 T cell receptor beta chains given below trace back to one sample, sequenced in a study of T cell responses to AZD1222 COVID-19 vaccine. Here immunoSEQ multiplex PCR was the method, and the copy in TCRdb shows in-frame clones only, minus some. The data show about 140,000 clones, 85% to 90% seen once. The specimen comprised peripheral blood, sampled on day 0 of AZD1222 vaccination. These receptors were collected from an adult in good health.

This chain joins TRBV12-5 and TRBJ2-6, with D perhaps matching TRBD2 (6 bases). The CDR3 covers 19 residues. V lost 0 bases to trimming and J lost 0 bases, with 15 bases between them. Germline V gene data show CDR1 as LGHNT and CDR2 as FRNRAP. The CDR3, as DNA: TGTGCTAGTGGTTTGGTTATTATTGGGGGGAACTCTGGGGCCAACGTCCTGACTTTC. It specifies CASGLVIIGGNSGANVLTF.

The chain has TRBV7-8 and TRBJ1-5; D possibly corresponds to TRBD1 (5 bases). The CDR3 totals 15 residues. Germline loops: CDR1 SGHVS, CDR2 FQNEAQ. V dropped 1 base and J dropped 3 bases, with 10 bases sitting between them. The CDR3 nucleotides are TGTGCCAGCAGCTTAGGAGGGGCCGTCAATCAGCCCCAGCATTTT. Translation: CASSLGGAVNQPQHF.

The chain links TRBV7-8 to TRBJ2-7; 11 nucleotides agree with TRBD2. V lost 5 bases to trimming and J lost 1 base; unmatched junction nucleotides: 10. The germline CDR1 and CDR2 sequences are SGHVS and FQNEAQ. This CDR3 spans 17 amino acids. CDR3 amino acids: CASSHTSGRQSSYEQYF. CDR3 DNA sequence: TGTGCCAGCAGCCACACTAGCGGGAGACAATCTTCCTACGAGCAGTACTTC.

The V gene is TRBV7-6, the J gene TRBJ2-3, with 11 bases fitting TRBD2. Per germline, CDR1 SGHVS and CDR2 FNYEAQ. J was trimmed by 0 bases and V by 5 bases; bases with no gene match: 4. The CDR3 extends over 16 amino acids. Here the CDR3 DNA reads TGTGCCAGCAGCATAATAGCGGGAGGGAGCACAGATACGCAGTATTTT. It codes for CASSIIAGGSTDTQYF.

CDR3 loop: CASSPGSIGNIQYF. The CDR3, as DNA: TGTGCCAGCAGCCCGGGGTCCATAGGAAACATTCAGTACTTC. The V and J genes are TRBV5-4 and TRBJ2-4; a possible D gene is TRBD2 (5 bases). The CDR3 runs 14 residues. Germline values: CDR1 SGHNT, CDR2 YYREEE (reference sequence). Trimming pared 4 bases from V and 6 bases from J, leaving 14 bases between. Variable domain in full (rest from reference TRBV5-4 and TRBJ2-4): ETGVTQSPTHLIKTRGQQVTLRCSSQSGHNTVSWYQQALGQGPQFIFQYYREEENGRGNFPPRFSGLQFPNYSSELNVNALELDDSALYLCASSPGSIGNIQYFGAGTRLSVL.

This clone was seen just once. The V and J genes are TRBV19 and TRBJ2-2, with unresolved D. The length of the CDR3 is 14 residues. The germline CDR1 and CDR2 sequences are LNHDA and SQIVND (reference sequence). Trimming cost V 4 bases and J 5 bases, with 11 bases left between them. This chain's CDR3 is CASSTSSGTGELFF. CDR3 in DNA: TGTGCCAGTAGTACCTCGAGTGGAACCGGGGAGCTGTTTTTT.

The chain joins TRBV5-1 to TRBJ2-2; D could derive from TRBD1 or TRBD2 (6 bases each). Germline V gene lookup returns CDR1 SGHRS and CDR2 YFSETQ. This CDR3 has 15 residues. V was shortened by 2 bases and J by 4 bases, with 12 bases between the two germline ends. This CDR3 is CASSLERGATGELFF. The CDR3 DNA sequence: TGCGCCAGCAGCTTAGAGAGGGGGGCCACCGGGGAGCTGTTTTTT. The whole variable domain, remainder taken from reference TRBV5-1 and TRBJ2-2, is KAGVTQTPRYLIKTRGQQVTLSCSPISGHRSVSWYQQTPGQGLQFLFEYFSETQRNKGNFPGRFSGRQFSNSRSEMNVSTLELGDSALYLCASSLERGATGELFFGEGSRLTVL.

This clone was observed a few times. Other DNA sequences in the same sample also yield this CDR3. The rearrangement uses TRBV11-2 and TRBJ2-7, with 7 bases aligning to TRBD1. CDR1 is SGHAT, CDR2 FQNNGV, per germline. Germline trimming cut 1 base from V and 0 bases from J; bases unmatched to any gene: 9. The CDR3 runs to 17 residues. Written as DNA, the CDR3 is TGTGCCAGCAGCTTAGGGACAGGCGGCTCTCTCTCCTACGAGCAGTACTTC. It yields the protein CASSLGTGGSLSYEQYF. The full variable domain, its missing parts supplied by reference TRBV11-2 and TRBJ2-7, is EAGVAQSPRYKIIEKRQSVAFWCNPISGHATLYWYQQILGQGPKLLIQFQNNGVVDDSQLPKDRFSAERLKGVDSTLKIQPAKLEDSAVYLCASSLGTGGSLSYEQYFGPGTRLTVT.

The gene calls are TRBV23-1 and TRBJ1-6; D might be TRBD1 (5 bases). TRBV23-1 is known as an ORF, though its function is uncertain. The CDR3 runs 16 residues. V was shortened by 0 bases and J by 7 bases, with 13 bases between the two germline ends. CDR3 in DNA: TGCGCCAGCAGTCAATCGGGACTAAGAGGAAATTCACCCCTCCACTTT. Residues: CASSQSGLRGNSPLHF.

The table lists this clone with a count of one. V gene TRBV5-1 combines with J gene TRBJ1-2, with D possibly matching TRBD1 (5 bases). The V end was cut by 0 bases, the J end by 3 bases, with 9 bases between. CDR3 length: 14 amino acids. Germline V CDR1 and CDR2: SGHRS, YFSETQ. This CDR3 reads CASSLEDKYYGYTF. CDR3 in DNA: TGCGCCAGCAGCTTGGAGGACAAATACTATGGCTACACCTTC.

The rearrangement joins TRBV19 to TRBJ2-1; no reliable D call. The CDR3 sequence is 16 residues long. Per germline, CDR1 LNHDA and CDR2 SQIVND (reference sequence). V was clipped by 3 bases and J by 0 bases, with 12 bases between them. CDR3 DNA: TGTGCCAGTAGTATTCCCTCGATACTCTCCTACAATGAGCAGTTCTTC. Its protein product is CASSIPSILSYNEQFF.

The rearrangement joins TRBV19 to TRBJ2-3; tentative D call: TRBD1 (5 bases). The CDR3 consists of 13 residues. The germline V and J ends were trimmed by 8 bases and 5 bases, with 14 bases remaining between them. Germline loops: CDR1 LNHDA, CDR2 SQIVND (reference sequence). CDR3 nucleotide sequence: TGTGCCAGTTCCCTGACAGAACTAGATACGCAGTATTTT. This codes for CASSLTELDTQYF. The variable domain in full, with the rest retrieved from reference TRBV19 and TRBJ2-3, is DGGITQSPKYLFRKEGQNVTLSCEQNLNHDAMYWYRQDPGQGLRLIYYSQIVNDFQKGDIAEGYSVSREKKESFPLTVTSAQKNPTAFYLCASSLTELDTQYFGPGTRLTVL.

The chain carries TRBV7-9 and TRBJ2-2; no firm D call. V was trimmed by 5 bases and J by 6 bases, leaving 16 bases between them. The CDR3 is 15 amino acids. Germline V gene data show CDR1 as SEHNR and CDR2 as FQNEAQ (reference sequence). The DNA for the CDR3 is TGTGCCAGCAGCCCACGCCAGGCCGAGTCCGGGGAGCTGTTTTTT. Translated: CASSPRQAESGELFF.

The chain uses TRBV28 and TRBJ1-2, with a weak D call TRBD1 (6 bases). The V and J ends lost 2 bases and 4 bases respectively, with 14 bases between them. The germline V gene encodes CDR1 MDHEN and CDR2 SYDVKM. This CDR3 contains 15 residues. The CDR3 protein is CASSLGRRGIYGYTF. Written as DNA, the CDR3 is TGTGCCAGCAGTTTAGGCCGCAGGGGAATCTATGGCTACACCTTC.

The genes are TRBV7-8 and TRBJ2-2, with a tentative D call TRBD2 (5 bases). The germline V gene has CDR1 SGHVS and CDR2 FQNEAQ. This CDR3 has 15 residues. V dropped 1 base and J dropped 3 bases, with 9 bases sitting between them. This chain's CDR3 is CASSLEGGDTGELFF. CDR3 DNA sequence: TGTGCCAGCAGCTTAGAAGGAGGCGACACCGGGGAGCTGTTTTTT. Using reference TRBV7-8 and TRBJ2-2 for the parts outside the CDR3, the full variable domain is GAGVSQSPRYKVAKRGQDVALRCDPISGHVSLFWYQQALGQGPEFLTYFQNEAQLDKSGLPSDRFFAERPEGSVSTLKIQRTQQEDSAVYLCASSLEGGDTGELFFGEGSRLTVL.

The chain combines TRBV4-1 with TRBJ2-3, with D uncertain. V dropped 0 bases and J dropped 3 bases, with 10 bases sitting between them. Germline V gene sequence: CDR1 MGHRA, CDR2 YSYEKL. CDR3 size: 15 residues. The CDR3 loop is CASSQDLYGTDTQYF. CDR3 sequence (DNA): TGCGCCAGCAGCCAAGATCTGTATGGTACAGATACGCAGTATTTT.

V usage is TRBV7-2 and J usage is TRBJ1-1, with 10 bases lining up with TRBD1. Germline assignment: CDR1 SGHTA and CDR2 FQGNSA. There are 13 residues in the CDR3. Losses at the gene ends were 5 bases for V and 8 bases for J; bases not matched to a gene: 5. The CDR3: CASSRDRGQEAFF. In DNA, the CDR3 is TGTGCCAGCAGCCGAGACAGGGGGCAGGAAGCTTTCTTT.

The chain is built from TRBV28 and TRBJ2-7; the match to TRBD1 covers 11 bases. CDR1 MDHEN and CDR2 SYDVKM come from the germline V gene. J lost 3 bases, V lost 3 bases, and 4 bases had no gene match. The CDR3 runs 15 residues. The CDR3 loop is CASSFWDRGNYEQYF. The CDR3 nucleotides read TGTGCCAGCAGTTTCTGGGACAGGGGGAACTACGAGCAGTACTTC.

The chain recombines TRBV6-5 with TRBJ2-7, with D hard to call. V shed 2 bases and J shed 0 bases, with 11 bases lying between them. The CDR3 length is 15 residues. The germline V gene has CDR1 MNHEY and CDR2 SVGAGI. DNA of the CDR3: TGTGCCAGCAGTTACCGAGATGGCAGCTCCTACGAGCAGTACTTC. Translation gives CASSYRDGSSYEQYF.

The DNA of the CDR3 is TGCGCCAGCAGCCAGGCCCCGGGACAGAACTACAATGAGCAGTTCTTC. As protein: CASSQAPGQNYNEQFF. This sequence joins TRBV4-1 and TRBJ2-1, with 7 bases fitting TRBD1. The junction had 8 bases not matched to a gene; V was cut back by 3 bases and J by 3 bases. CDR1 and CDR2 (germline): MGHRA, YSYEKL. The CDR3 length is 16 residues.

The rearrangement joins TRBV29-1 to TRBJ2-7, with D possibly TRBD2 on 5 matching bases. The CDR3 is 13 amino acids. V lost 5 bases, J lost 4 bases, and 15 bases lay in between. Germline V gene lookup returns CDR1 SQVTM and CDR2 ANQGSEA. The CDR3 nucleotides read TGCAGCGTTCAGAGTAGCGTATGGTACGAGCAGTACTTC. Translation: CSVQSSVWYEQYF.

This chain links TRBV5-6 with TRBJ2-7; the match to TRBD1 covers 9 bases. V lost 2 bases and J lost 3; bases outside the gene matches: 6. Germline V CDR1 and CDR2: SGHDT, YYEEEE. The CDR3 extends over 15 amino acids. The CDR3 DNA follows: TGTGCCAGCAGCTTCGGGACAGGGTTTATCTACGAGCAGTACTTC. Its protein is CASSFGTGFIYEQYF.

V gene TRBV5-1 combines with J gene TRBJ2-7; 9 bases line up with TRBD2. CDR3 length: 14 amino acids. After removal of 4 bases from V and 3 bases from J, the junction contained 5 bases not matched to a gene. CDR1 SGHRS and CDR2 YFSETQ come from the germline V gene. The CDR3 DNA reads as TGCGCCAGCAGCAGATGGACTAGCGTCTACGAGCAGTACTTC. Amino acids: CASSRWTSVYEQYF.

J is TRBJ1-2 and V is TRBV6-1; no reliable D call. V was clipped by 3 bases and J by 5 bases, with 13 bases between them. The germline CDR1 and CDR2 sequences are MNHNS and SASEGT. The CDR3 runs to 14 residues. The CDR3 reads CASSEEVGVYGYTF. CDR3 DNA sequence: TGTGCCAGCAGTGAGGAGGTGGGTGTATATGGCTACACCTTC.

V and J are TRBV27 and TRBJ1-1; maybe TRBD1 (5 bases). V lost 2 bases and J 5 bases, leaving 24 bases between the germline ends. The CDR3 loop spans 18 amino acids. Looked up from germline, CDR1 is MNHEY and CDR2 is SMNVEV (reference sequence). The CDR3 DNA follows: TGTGCCAGCAGTTTAGGAAGACAGATTGGGCTGAAATGGACTGAAGCTTTCTTT. Its protein product is CASSLGRQIGLKWTEAFF.